This T cell receptor beta chain derives from a study of blood T cell repertoires in COVID-19. Authors' methods: Using reference gene primer amplification, nucleated cell counts were estimated. Only in-frame clones appear in the TCRdb table, and some are missing; sequencing was by immunoSEQ multiplex PCR. The DNA gave D and trimming, while V, J and clone size come from that table. The sample has about 320,000 clones; around 84% are singletons. This CDR3 contains 12 residues. The V gene lost 5 bases and the J gene lost 5 bases, with 10 bases spanning the gap. J is TRBJ2-7 and V is TRBV12-3 or TRBV12-4; a weak D match, TRBD2 (5 bases). The receptor's source is a woman aged 25 to 45 who had been exposed to COVID-19. The sequencing sample was made of PBMCs or T cells enriched from blood (not recorded which). The CDR3 DNA reads TGTGCCAGCAGTCCCCGGAGGAACGAGCAGTACTTC. Its translation is CASSPRRNEQYF.